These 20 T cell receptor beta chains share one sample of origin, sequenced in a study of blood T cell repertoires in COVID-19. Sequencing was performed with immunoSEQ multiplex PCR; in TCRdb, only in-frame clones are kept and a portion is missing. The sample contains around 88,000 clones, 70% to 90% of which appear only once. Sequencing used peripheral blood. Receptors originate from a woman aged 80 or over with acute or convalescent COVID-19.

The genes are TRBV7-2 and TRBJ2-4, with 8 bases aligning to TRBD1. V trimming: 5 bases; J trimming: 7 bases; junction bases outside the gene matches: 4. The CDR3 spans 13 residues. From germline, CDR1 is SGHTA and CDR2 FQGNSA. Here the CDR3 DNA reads TGTGCCAGCAGCACAACAGGGGGGAACATTCAGTACTTC. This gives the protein CASSTTGGNIQYF.

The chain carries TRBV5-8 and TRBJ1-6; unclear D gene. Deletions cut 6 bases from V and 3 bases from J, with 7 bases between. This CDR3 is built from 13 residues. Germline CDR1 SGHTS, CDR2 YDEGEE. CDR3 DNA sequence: TGTGCCAGCATTTCCAGCTATAATTCACCCCTCCACTTT. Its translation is CASISSYNSPLHF.

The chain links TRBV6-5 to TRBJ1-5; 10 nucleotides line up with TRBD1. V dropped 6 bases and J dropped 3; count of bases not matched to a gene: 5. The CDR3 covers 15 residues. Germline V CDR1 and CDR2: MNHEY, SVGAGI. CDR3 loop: CASRSGQGPNQPQHF. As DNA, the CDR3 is TGTGCCAGCAGATCGGGACAGGGGCCCAATCAGCCCCAGCATTTT.

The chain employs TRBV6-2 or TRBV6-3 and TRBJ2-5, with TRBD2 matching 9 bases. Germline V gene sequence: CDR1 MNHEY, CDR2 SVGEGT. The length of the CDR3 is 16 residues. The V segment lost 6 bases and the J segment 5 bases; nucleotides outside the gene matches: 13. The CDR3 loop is CASSPGHSGSGETQYF. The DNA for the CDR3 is TGTGCCAGCAGCCCAGGACATAGCGGGAGCGGGGAGACCCAGTACTTC.

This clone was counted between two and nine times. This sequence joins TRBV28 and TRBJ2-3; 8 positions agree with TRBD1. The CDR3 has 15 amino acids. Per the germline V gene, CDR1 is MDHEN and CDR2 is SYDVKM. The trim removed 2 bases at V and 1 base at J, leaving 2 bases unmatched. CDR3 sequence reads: CASSLGTGGTDTQYF. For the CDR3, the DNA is TGTGCCAGCAGTTTAGGGACAGGCGGCACAGATACGCAGTATTTT.

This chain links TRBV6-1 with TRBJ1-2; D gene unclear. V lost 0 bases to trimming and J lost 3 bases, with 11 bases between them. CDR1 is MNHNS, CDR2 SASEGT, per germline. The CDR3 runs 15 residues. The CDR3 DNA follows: TGTGCCAGCAGTGAAGCCTACTCGGGTTACTATGGCTACACCTTC. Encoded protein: CASSEAYSGYYGYTF.

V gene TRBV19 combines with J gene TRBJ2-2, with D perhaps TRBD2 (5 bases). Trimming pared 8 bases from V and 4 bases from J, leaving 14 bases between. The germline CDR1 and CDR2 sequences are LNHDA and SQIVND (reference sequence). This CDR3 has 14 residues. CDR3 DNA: TGTGCCAGTCGACGCGGGCGAACCACCGGGGAGCTGTTTTTT. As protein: CASRRGRTTGELFF.

The CDR3: CASGLVGGTEAFF. Written as DNA, the CDR3 is TGTGCTAGTGGTTTGGTGGGGGGCACTGAAGCTTTCTTT. The J gene is TRBJ1-1, the V gene TRBV12-5, with a possible D match to TRBD1 (5 bases). The germline V and J ends were trimmed by 0 bases and 4 bases, with 6 bases remaining between them. The germline gives CDR1 LGHNT, CDR2 FRNRAP. The CDR3 sequence is 13 residues long.

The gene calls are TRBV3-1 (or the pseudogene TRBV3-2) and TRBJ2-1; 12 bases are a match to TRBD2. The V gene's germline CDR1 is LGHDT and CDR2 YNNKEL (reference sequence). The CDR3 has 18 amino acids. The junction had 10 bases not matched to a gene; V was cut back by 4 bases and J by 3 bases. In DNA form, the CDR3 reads TGTGCCAGCAGCCGGACCTCTAGCGGGGGGGCCTTCTACAATGAGCAGTTCTTC. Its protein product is CASSRTSSGGAFYNEQFF.

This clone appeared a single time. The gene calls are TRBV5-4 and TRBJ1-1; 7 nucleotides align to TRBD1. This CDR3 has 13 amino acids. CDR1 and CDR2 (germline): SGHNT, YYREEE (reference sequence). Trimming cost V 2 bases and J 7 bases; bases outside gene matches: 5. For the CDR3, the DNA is TGTGCCAGCAGCTTTAGGGGGCGGGTTGAAGCTTTCTTT. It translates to CASSFRGRVEAFF.

CDR3 sequence (DNA): TGTGCCAGCAGCGGGACTCCTGGAAACACCATATATTTT. Its protein is CASSGTPGNTIYF. This sequence joins TRBV6-5 and TRBJ1-3; D possibly corresponds to TRBD1 (5 bases). The ends were cut back, 6 bases at V and 2 bases at J, with 8 bases in the middle. The CDR3 has 13 amino acids. From germline, CDR1 is MNHEY and CDR2 SVGAGI.

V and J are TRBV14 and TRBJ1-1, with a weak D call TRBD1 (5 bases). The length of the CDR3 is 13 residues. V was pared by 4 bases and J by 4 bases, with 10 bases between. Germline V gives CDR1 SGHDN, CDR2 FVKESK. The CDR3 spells CASSPLGGTEAFF. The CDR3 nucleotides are TGTGCCAGCAGCCCTCTCGGGGGCACTGAAGCTTTCTTT.

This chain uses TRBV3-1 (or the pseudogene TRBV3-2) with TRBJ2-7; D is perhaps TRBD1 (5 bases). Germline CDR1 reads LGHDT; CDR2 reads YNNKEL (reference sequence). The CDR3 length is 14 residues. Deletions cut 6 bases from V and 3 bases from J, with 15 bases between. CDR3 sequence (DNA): TGTGCCAGCAGTCTCAGCCAGGGCGTCTACGAGCAGTACTTC. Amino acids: CASSLSQGVYEQYF.

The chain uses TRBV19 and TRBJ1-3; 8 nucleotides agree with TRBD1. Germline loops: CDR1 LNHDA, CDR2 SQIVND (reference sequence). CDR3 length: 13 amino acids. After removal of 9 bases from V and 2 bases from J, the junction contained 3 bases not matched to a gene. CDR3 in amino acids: CASRGLAGNTIYF. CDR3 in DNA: TGTGCCAGCAGGGGGCTAGCTGGAAACACCATATATTTT.

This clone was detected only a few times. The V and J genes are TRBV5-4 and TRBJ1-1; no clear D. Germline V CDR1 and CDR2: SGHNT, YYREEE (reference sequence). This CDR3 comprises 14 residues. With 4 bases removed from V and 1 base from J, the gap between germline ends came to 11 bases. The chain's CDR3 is CASSRTGGNTEAFF. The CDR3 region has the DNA TGTGCCAGCAGCCGGACTGGTGGGAACACTGAAGCTTTCTTT.

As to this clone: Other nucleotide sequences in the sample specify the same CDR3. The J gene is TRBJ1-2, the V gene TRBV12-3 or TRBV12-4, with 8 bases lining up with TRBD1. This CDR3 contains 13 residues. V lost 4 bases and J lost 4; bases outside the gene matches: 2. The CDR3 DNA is TGTGCCAGCAGTTATGGGACAGGCTATGGCTACACCTTC. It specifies CASSYGTGYGYTF.

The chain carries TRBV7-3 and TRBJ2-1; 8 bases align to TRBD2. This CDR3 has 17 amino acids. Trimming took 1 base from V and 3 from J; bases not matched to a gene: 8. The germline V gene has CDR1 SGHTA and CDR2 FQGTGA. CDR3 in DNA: TGTGCCAGCAGCTTAAATAGCGGGGAGCTTTACTACAATGAGCAGTTCTTC. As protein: CASSLNSGELYYNEQFF.

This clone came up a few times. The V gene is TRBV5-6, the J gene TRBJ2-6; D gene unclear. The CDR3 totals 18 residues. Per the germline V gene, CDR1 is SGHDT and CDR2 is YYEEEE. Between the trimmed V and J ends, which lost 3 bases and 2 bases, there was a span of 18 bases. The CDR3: CASSSPVTTFAGANVLTF. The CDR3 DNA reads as TGTGCCAGCAGCTCCCCCGTGACAACATTTGCTGGGGCCAACGTCCTGACTTTC.

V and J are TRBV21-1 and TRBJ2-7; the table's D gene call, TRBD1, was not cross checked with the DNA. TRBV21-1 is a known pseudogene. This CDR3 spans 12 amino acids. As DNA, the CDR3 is TGTGCCAGCAGCCTCAGGGTCCACGAGCAGTACTTC. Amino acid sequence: CASSLRVHEQYF.

CDR3 region: CASSLHTSGVGELFF. DNA for the CDR3: TGCGCCAGCAGCTTGCATACTAGCGGGGTCGGGGAGCTGTTTTTT. The rearrangement links TRBV5-1 to TRBJ2-2; 10 nucleotides align to TRBD2. Germline V gene sequence: CDR1 SGHRS, CDR2 YFSETQ. The length of the CDR3 is 15 residues. The trim removed 1 base at V and 7 bases at J, leaving 4 bases unmatched.